These T cell receptor beta chains were read from a single sample in a study of vaccination effects on CD4 cells after COVID-19. The table came from immunoSEQ multiplex PCR; TCRdb's copy has only in-frame clones and leaves some out. The sample lists about 45,000 clones; more than 65% were seen once. Their target antigens are unknown. Source: CD4+ T cells from PBMCs cultured without peptide, taken after COVID-19 vaccination. These receptors were collected from a human donor who received a COVID-19 vaccine. Both conserved end residues are part of each CDR3. The order of the fields is V gene, D gene, J gene, clone size, CDR3 DNA, CDR3 protein. The D gene is left open where the match is weak. The listing skips clone size in some rows; elsewhere it reads once, few, many or a size class.

V: TRBV7-9
D: NA
J: TRBJ2-7
size: few
DNA: TGTGCCAGCAGCTTAGGAGGGGTTAAAGGCGAGCAGTACTTC
CDR3: CASSLGGVKGEQYF

V: TRBV19
D: TRBD1
J: TRBJ1-2
size: once
DNA: TGTGCCAGTAGTATCAGTACAGGGGAATCCCCTCGCTATGGCTACACCTTC
CDR3: CASSISTGESPRYGYTF

V: TRBV18
D: TRBD2
J: TRBJ2-7
size: NA
DNA: TGTGCCAGCGGCCCGCGGGGGGCTTCAGACGAGCAGTACTTC
CDR3: CASGPRGASDEQYF

V: TRBV5-1
D: NA
J: TRBJ2-1
size: NA
DNA: TGCGCCAGCAGCTTGAGTGCCTACAATGAGCAGTTCTTC
CDR3: CASSLSAYNEQFF

V: TRBV25-1
D: TRBD2
J: TRBJ2-5
size: NA
DNA: TGTGCCAGCAGTGACGGACTAGCGGGGGGGCCGGGTCGAGAGACCCAGTACTTC
CDR3: CASSDGLAGGPGRETQYF

V: TRBV11-2
D: TRBD1
J: TRBJ2-2
size: few
DNA: TGTGCCAGCAGCTTCTACAGGGGTACCGGGGAGCTGTTTTTT
CDR3: CASSFYRGTGELFF

V: TRBV6-5
D: NA
J: TRBJ2-2
size: NA
DNA: TGTGCCAGCAGTTACACGAACACCGGGGAGCTGTTTTTT
CDR3: CASSYTNTGELFF

V: TRBV7-9
D: NA
J: TRBJ1-1
size: NA
DNA: TGTGCCAGCAGCTTATTGGGGGGTGGGACTGAAGCTTTCTTT
CDR3: CASSLLGGGTEAFF

V: TRBV13
D: NA
J: TRBJ1-4
size: NA
DNA: TGTGCCAGCAGCTCGACAGCCTTTAATGAAAAACTGTTTTTT
CDR3: CASSSTAFNEKLFF

V: TRBV4-2
D: NA
J: TRBJ2-5
size: NA
DNA: TGTGCCAGCAGCCAAGATCGGCTAGGAGAGACCCAGTACTTC
CDR3: CASSQDRLGETQYF

V: TRBV9
D: NA
J: TRBJ1-2
size: NA
DNA: TGTGCCAGCAGCCGAGAGGGCCATGGCTACACCTTC
CDR3: CASSREGHGYTF

V: TRBV6-5
D: NA
J: TRBJ1-1
size: NA
DNA: TGTGCCAGCAGGGGACACTTCCCTGACACTGAAGCTTTCTTT
CDR3: CASRGHFPDTEAFF

V: TRBV27
D: NA
J: TRBJ1-2
size: NA
DNA: TGTGCCAGCAGTTTATCGGCAACAGTTAACTATGGCTACACCTTC
CDR3: CASSLSATVNYGYTF

V: TRBV5-1
D: NA
J: TRBJ2-5
size: once
DNA: TGCGCCAGCAGCTTGGTTCCAGGACTCCAAGAGACCCAGTACTTC
CDR3: CASSLVPGLQETQYF

V: TRBV6-6
D: NA
J: TRBJ2-7
size: once
DNA: TGTGCCAGCATTAAAGGGACTGAAACCAGCTACGAGCAGTACTTC
CDR3: CASIKGTETSYEQYF

V: TRBV6-1
D: NA
J: TRBJ2-3
size: NA
DNA: TGTGCCAGCCGTGATCCCACGGGACACGCACTAGGTACGCAGTATTTT
CDR3: CASRDPTGHALGTQYF

V: TRBV30
D: NA
J: TRBJ1-2
size: NA
DNA: TGTGCCTCGGGGGGGCCGCATAACTATGGCTACACCTTC
CDR3: CASGGPHNYGYTF

V: TRBV6-2/TRBV6-3
D: NA
J: TRBJ2-2
size: NA
DNA: TGTGCCAGCAGTTACACAGACACCGGGGAGCTGTTTTTT
CDR3: CASSYTDTGELFF

V: TRBV5-6
D: NA
J: TRBJ2-7
size: NA
DNA: TGTGCCAGCAGCTTGGTTTACGAGCAGTACTTC
CDR3: CASSLVYEQYF

V: TRBV3-1/TRBV3-2
D: TRBD2
J: TRBJ2-3
size: NA
DNA: TGTGCCAGCAGCCAAGTTATTAGCGGGGTCACAGATACGCAGTATTTT
CDR3: CASSQVISGVTDTQYF

V: TRBV6-5
D: NA
J: TRBJ1-1
size: NA
DNA: TGTGCCAGCAGTTCGGATCTAATAGGGGCTGAAGCTTTCTTT
CDR3: CASSSDLIGAEAFF

V: TRBV11-2
D: NA
J: TRBJ2-1
size: NA
DNA: TGTGCCAGCAGGCTGGTTCGGGGCACAAGGGAGCAGTTCTTC
CDR3: CASRLVRGTREQFF

V: TRBV7-8
D: TRBD1
J: TRBJ1-3
size: NA
DNA: TGTGCCAGCAGCACTTACCGGGATCCGGGACAGGGAAAGTCGGGAAACACCATATATTTT
CDR3: CASSTYRDPGQGKSGNTIYF